The 13 T cell receptor beta chains below all came from one sample that was sequenced in a study of cytomegalovirus exposure and HLA in healthy donors. The PCR contained 60 Vbeta and 13 Jbeta primers. Generated by immunoSEQ multiplex PCR, the TCRdb table keeps only in-frame clones and is missing some. The sample carries 120,000 or so clones, about three quarters recorded once. The sample taken for sequencing was PBMCs. The receptors stem from a woman aged 40 to 49 in good health and CMV-seropositive.

The chain combines TRBV20-1 with TRBJ2-4, with D unclear. V was shortened by 5 bases and J by 3 bases, with 5 bases between the two germline ends. The CDR3 is 11 amino acids. Germline lookup yields CDR1 DFQATT and CDR2 SNEGSKA (reference sequence). The CDR3 region is CSAQDKNIQYF. CDR3 nucleotides: TGCAGTGCTCAGGACAAAAACATTCAGTACTTC.

With regard to this clone: One base separates it from a far larger clone, so it is likely a read error. The sample contains more than one DNA sequence encoding this CDR3. V and J are TRBV7-8 and TRBJ2-3, with D uncertain. CDR1 SGHVS and CDR2 FQNEAQ come from the germline V gene. The CDR3 spans 11 residues. The CDR3 nucleotides are TGTGCCAGCAGCCCCCAGGATACTCAGTATTTT. This gives the protein CASSPQDTQYF.

The chain links TRBV4-3 to TRBJ1-6; D is unclear. CDR1 and CDR2 (germline): LGHNA, YSLEER. Trimming pared 8 bases from V and 8 bases from J, leaving 19 bases between. The CDR3 has 15 amino acids. The chain's CDR3 is CASQRTLIGDSPLHF. The CDR3 DNA reads TGCGCCAGCCAAAGAACCCTAATCGGAGATTCACCCCTCCACTTT.

This clone showed up just a few times. This rearrangement joins TRBV11-2 to TRBJ2-7; 9 positions match TRBD2. The CDR3 spans 14 residues. The J segment lost 5 bases and the V segment lost 3 bases, leaving 5 bases of the junction unmatched. Looked up from germline, CDR1 is SGHAT and CDR2 is FQNNGV. CDR3 region: CASSLRGGYDEQYF. The CDR3 DNA follows: TGTGCCAGCAGCTTGCGGGGGGGCTACGACGAGCAGTACTTC.

The V gene is TRBV7-9, the J gene TRBJ2-3; D may be TRBD1 (5 bases). The germline V gene has CDR1 SEHNR and CDR2 FQNEAQ (reference sequence). The length of the CDR3 is 11 residues. Deletions cut 7 bases from V and 8 bases from J, with 10 bases between. CDR3 DNA sequence: TGTGCCAGCACGTCACAGGTTACGCAGTATTTT. Amino acid sequence: CASTSQVTQYF. The full variable domain, with the rest looked up from reference TRBV7-9 and TRBJ2-3, is DTGVSQNPRHKITKRGQNVTFRCDPISEHNRLYWYRQTLGQGPEFLTYFQNEAQLEKSRLLSDRFSAERPKGSFSTLEIQRTEQGDSAMYLCASTSQVTQYFGPGTRLTVL.

This chain connects TRBV29-1 to TRBJ2-2; D is unclear. The CDR3 consists of 11 residues. Germline CDR1 SQVTM, CDR2 ANQGSEA. V dropped 6 bases and J dropped 2 bases, with 4 bases sitting between them. Here the CDR3 reads CSVLNTGELFF. CDR3 bases: TGCAGCGTCCTAAACACCGGGGAGCTGTTTTTT.

This chain links TRBV18 with TRBJ2-4, with TRBD1 matching over 8 bases. This CDR3 has 18 amino acids. Per germline, CDR1 KGHSH and CDR2 LQKENI. J gave up 0 bases and V 4 bases, and 11 bases lay outside the gene matches. The CDR3 loop reads CASSRDRQGGLAKNIQYF. Written as DNA, the CDR3 is TGTGCCAGCTCACGGGACAGGCAAGGGGGGTTAGCCAAAAACATTCAGTACTTC.

The genes are TRBV19 and TRBJ1-4; the match to TRBD1 covers 11 bases. This CDR3 spans 15 amino acids. Germline V gives CDR1 LNHDA, CDR2 SQIVND (reference sequence). Germline trimming cut 6 bases from V and 7 bases from J; bases unmatched to any gene: 7. CDR3 nucleotide sequence: TGTGCCAGTAGCCAATCCGGGACAGGGGGTGAAAAACTGTTTTTT. It codes for CASSQSGTGGEKLFF.

The chain is built from TRBV5-5 and TRBJ2-3; D perhaps matches TRBD1 (5 bases). Trimming stripped 0 bases from V and 4 bases from J, with 12 bases between. Germline V lookup: CDR1 SGHKS, CDR2 YYEKEE (reference sequence). This CDR3 is built from 15 residues. The CDR3 DNA reads TGTGCCAGCAGCTTGGAAGGGGCCGGAGCAGATACGCAGTATTTT. Its translation: CASSLEGAGADTQYF.

This sequence joins TRBV14 and TRBJ2-5; 10 nucleotides line up with TRBD2. This CDR3 spans 14 amino acids. Germline V gene sequence: CDR1 SGHDN, CDR2 FVKESK. With 7 bases clipped from V and 2 bases from J, the junction kept 4 bases outside the gene matches. CDR3 protein: CASTPSGSQETQYF. In DNA, the CDR3 is TGTGCCAGCACTCCTAGCGGGAGTCAAGAGACCCAGTACTTC. The full variable domain, its missing parts supplied by reference TRBV14 and TRBJ2-5, is EAGVTQFPSHSVIEKGQTVTLRCDPISGHDNLYWYRRVMGKEIKFLLHFVKESKQDESGMPNNRFLAERTGGTYSTLKVQPAELEDSGVYFCASTPSGSQETQYFGPGTRLLVL.

The chain carries TRBV12-5 and TRBJ2-7; a weak D match, TRBD1 (5 bases). Trimming stripped 5 bases from V and 3 bases from J, with 11 bases between. Germline loops: CDR1 LGHNT, CDR2 FRNRAP. The CDR3 is 13 amino acids. CDR3 nucleotide sequence: TGTGCTAGTGGTCTCGGACACCTCTACGAGCAGTACTTC. It encodes CASGLGHLYEQYF.

The chain couples TRBV9 to TRBJ2-2; perhaps TRBD1 as D (6 bases). The CDR3 spans 15 residues. Between the trimmed V and J ends, which lost 0 bases and 7 bases, there was a span of 13 bases. The germline CDR1 and CDR2 sequences are SGDLS and YYNGEE. In nucleotides, the CDR3 is TGTGCCAGCAGCGTAGATCACAGGGTGGACGGGGAGCTGTTTTTT. This translates into CASSVDHRVDGELFF.

The chain carries TRBV7-8 and TRBJ1-3; D call uncertain. V lost 6 bases, J lost 3 bases, and 18 bases lay in between. The CDR3 totals 16 residues. Germline CDR1 is SGHVS and CDR2 is FQNEAQ. The CDR3 region is CASSPIEGRVGNTIYF. The DNA for the CDR3 is TGTGCCAGCAGTCCGATTGAAGGGAGGGTTGGAAACACCATATATTTT.